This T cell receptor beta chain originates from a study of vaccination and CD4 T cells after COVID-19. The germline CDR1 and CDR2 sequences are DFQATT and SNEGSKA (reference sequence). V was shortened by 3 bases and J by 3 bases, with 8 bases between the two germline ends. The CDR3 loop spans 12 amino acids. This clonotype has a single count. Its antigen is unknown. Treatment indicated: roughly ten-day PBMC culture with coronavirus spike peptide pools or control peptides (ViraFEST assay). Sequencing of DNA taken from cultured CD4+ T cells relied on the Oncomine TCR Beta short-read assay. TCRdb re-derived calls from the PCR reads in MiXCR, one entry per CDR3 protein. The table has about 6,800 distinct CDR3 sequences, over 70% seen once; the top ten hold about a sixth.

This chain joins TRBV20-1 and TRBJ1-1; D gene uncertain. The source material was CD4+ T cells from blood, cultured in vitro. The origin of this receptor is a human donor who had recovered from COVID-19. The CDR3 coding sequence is TGCAGTGCTAGGACCCTGGACACTGAAGCTTTCTTT. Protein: CSARTLDTEAFF.